The entry that follows covers one T cell receptor (beta chain) sequence. The sample belongs to a study of radiotherapy plus CTLA-4 blockade in lung cancer. Assay used: immunoSEQ multiplex PCR; TCRdb lists only in-frame clones, some missing. The sample shows roughly 110,000 clones, 70% to 90% of them seen only once. Trimming removed 1 base from V and 3 bases from J; junction bases left unmatched: 4. The CDR3 sequence is 16 residues long. Looked up from germline, CDR1 is MNHEY and CDR2 is SMNVEV (reference sequence). The receptor's source is a human donor with non-small cell lung cancer that progressed on radiotherapy plus ipilimumab. Some clones in this sample may be carry-over from other donors' samples. The chain is built from TRBV27 and TRBJ2-1, with 9 positions matching TRBD2. Sequenced here: peripheral blood, sampled from a patient treated with radiotherapy plus ipilimumab. The CDR3 loop is CASSLLAGGHYNEQFF. CDR3 nucleotide sequence: TGTGCCAGCAGTTTATTGGCGGGGGGGCACTACAATGAGCAGTTCTTC.